The 19 T cell receptor beta chains listed next were all sequenced from one sample in a study of T cells after posttransplantation cyclophosphamide. TCRdb's table, derived via immunoSEQ multiplex PCR, lists solely in-frame clones and lacks some. The sample lists 25,000 or so clones, 86% seen once, with around 5.8% in the top ten. The sequenced material came from PBMCs. These receptors were taken from an older woman with a blood cancer, CMV-positive, and with a related stem cell donor.

To note about this clone: Mismatch with germline at one junction end may stem from a read error. The genes are TRBV7-7 and TRBJ2-5, with 9 nucleotides matching TRBD2. Germline loops: CDR1 SSHAT, CDR2 FNYEAQ (reference sequence). CDR3 length: 16 amino acids. CDR3 sequence reads: CASSRLLAGKGETQYF. The CDR3 region has the DNA TGTGCTAGCAGCCGACTCCTAGCGGGAAAGGGAGAGACCCAGTACTTC.

This chain connects TRBV14 to TRBJ2-2; no clear D gene. Trimming shortened V by 1 base and J by 8 bases, and 8 bases separated the two germline ends. Germline assignment: CDR1 SGHDN and CDR2 FVKESK. The CDR3 extends over 13 amino acids. CDR3 amino acids: CASSQASRGELFF. CDR3 DNA sequence: TGTGCCAGCAGCCAAGCTTCCCGGGGGGAGCTGTTTTTT.

This clone has only a few counts. V gene TRBV19 combines with J gene TRBJ2-1; 10 nucleotides align to TRBD2. The germline V gene has CDR1 LNHDA and CDR2 SQIVND (reference sequence). With 3 bases clipped from V and 4 bases from J, the junction kept 6 bases outside the gene matches. The CDR3 loop spans 16 amino acids. The CDR3 spells CASSISGLAKYNEQFF. In DNA, the CDR3 is TGTGCCAGTAGTATTTCGGGACTAGCGAAATACAATGAGCAGTTCTTC.

This chain joins TRBV7-2 and TRBJ1-5; no clear D gene. V dropped 4 bases and J dropped 0 bases, with 4 bases sitting between them. The length of the CDR3 is 13 residues. Germline V gives CDR1 SGHTA, CDR2 FQGNSA. The CDR3 protein is CASSSYSNQPQHF. Written as DNA, the CDR3 is TGTGCCAGCAGCTCCTATAGCAATCAGCCCCAGCATTTT.

The rearrangement links TRBV4-1 to TRBJ2-1, with TRBD2 identical over 8 bases. The CDR3 loop spans 13 amino acids. V shed 4 bases, J shed 10 bases, and the junction held 6 bases outside the gene matches. Germline loops: CDR1 MGHRA, CDR2 YSYEKL. CDR3 in DNA: TGCGCCAGCAGCCCCGGACTAGCATACGAGCAGTTCTTC. Its translation is CASSPGLAYEQFF.

The CDR3 DNA is TGTGCCAGCAGCTTTATACTAGCGGCTGGAACCTACGAGCAGTACTTC. Its protein is CASSFILAAGTYEQYF. This sequence joins TRBV4-2 and TRBJ2-5, with TRBD2 matching 8 bases. The DNA end favors TRBJ2-7, so the J call may be wrong. Germline V lookup: CDR1 LGHNA, CDR2 YNFKEQ. There are 16 residues in the CDR3.

Of note for this clone: An end of the junction does not agree with germline; a read error may underlie this. The same CDR3 can be traced to other DNA sequences in this sample. The J gene is TRBJ1-1, the V gene TRBV27; 9 positions agree with TRBD1. This CDR3 spans 14 amino acids. Germline V gene sequence: CDR1 MNHEY, CDR2 SMNVEV (reference sequence). The CDR3 sequence: CASTRGQGLTEAFF. CDR3 nucleotide sequence: TGTGCCAGCACCAGGGGACAGGGACTCACTGAGGCTTTCTTT.

The chain has TRBV6-1 and TRBJ1-6; 9 positions match TRBD1. In germline, CDR1 is MNHNS, CDR2 SASEGT. There are 13 residues in the CDR3. The trim removed 9 bases at V and 9 bases at J, leaving 6 bases unmatched. This CDR3 is CASLGQGGSPLHF. CDR3 coding DNA: TGTGCCAGTCTGGGACAGGGCGGTTCACCCCTCCACTTT.

The CDR3 DNA follows: TGCGCCAGCAGCCAGGGACTAGCGGGAGGGCGGACCGGGGAGCTGTTTTTT. It translates to CASSQGLAGGRTGELFF. The rearrangement joins TRBV4-1 to TRBJ2-2; 16 bases align to TRBD2. The V segment lost 3 bases and the J segment 5 bases; nucleotides outside the gene matches: 3. The CDR3 spans 17 residues. Germline loops: CDR1 MGHRA, CDR2 YSYEKL.

V usage is TRBV6-1 and J usage is TRBJ2-7; D may be TRBD1 (6 bases). The V end lost 5 bases, the J end lost 0 bases, and 14 bases lay between the germline ends. The CDR3 loop spans 15 amino acids. Germline lookup yields CDR1 MNHNS and CDR2 SASEGT. The CDR3 protein is CASSRPDRSSYEQYF. CDR3 bases: TGTGCCAGCAGTAGACCTGACAGGAGCTCCTACGAGCAGTACTTC.

V usage is TRBV5-5 and J usage is TRBJ2-1; the D gene is possibly TRBD1 (6 bases). Per germline, CDR1 SGHKS and CDR2 YYEKEE (reference sequence). V was cut by 0 bases and J by 9 bases, with 25 bases left in between. This CDR3 is 18 amino acids long. CDR3 coding DNA: TGTGCCAGCAGCTTGGCCCTTTATAGGACAGCAATCCGGGGTGAGCAGTTCTTC. It yields the protein CASSLALYRTAIRGEQFF.

The CDR3 bases are TGTGCCAGTAGGACAGGGGTCAATCAGCCCCAGCATTTT. Translating it yields CASRTGVNQPQHF. This chain connects TRBV19 to TRBJ1-5; 8 bases match TRBD1. This CDR3 spans 13 amino acids. Germline CDR1 reads LNHDA; CDR2 reads SQIVND (reference sequence). V lost 6 bases, J lost 3 bases, and 1 base stayed unmatched.

The chain uses TRBV7-9 and TRBJ2-1; possibly TRBD2 for D (5 bases). Per the germline V gene, CDR1 is SEHNR and CDR2 is FQNEAQ (reference sequence). Trimming left V 7 bases short and J 4 bases short, with 17 bases between. The CDR3 runs 15 residues. CDR3 region: CASTRGEGIYNEQFF. CDR3 in DNA: TGTGCCAGCACCAGAGGCGAGGGAATATACAATGAGCAGTTCTTC.

This chain links TRBV19 with TRBJ1-3; TRBD1 is a possible D gene (5 bases). The CDR3 loop spans 15 amino acids. Germline V gene sequence: CDR1 LNHDA, CDR2 SQIVND (reference sequence). The V end lost 3 bases, the J end lost 0 bases, and 9 bases lay between the germline ends. The CDR3 loop is CASSIGANSGNTIYF. The CDR3 nucleotides read TGTGCCAGTAGTATTGGGGCGAACTCTGGAAACACCATATATTTT.

The gene calls are TRBV5-1 and TRBJ2-7; D gene uncertain. V dropped 1 base and J dropped 6 bases, with 11 bases sitting between them. Germline assignment: CDR1 SGHRS and CDR2 YFSETQ. The CDR3 has 13 residues. The CDR3 DNA reads TGCGCCAGCAGCTTGACGCGGTTCTTCGAGCAGTACTTC. Protein sequence: CASSLTRFFEQYF.

The table lists this clone with a few counts. The chain has TRBV6-1 and TRBJ1-5; D is uncertain. The CDR3 has 14 amino acids. Trimming shortened V by 2 bases and J by 6 bases, and 11 bases separated the two germline ends. Germline CDR1 reads MNHNS; CDR2 reads SASEGT. CDR3 DNA: TGTGCCAGCAGTGAAATTGTAGGAGGTCAGCCCCAGCATTTT. Residues: CASSEIVGGQPQHF.

CDR3 nucleotide sequence: TGTGCCAGCAGCTTGGATACCGGGAACTATGGCTACACCTTC. Translation: CASSLDTGNYGYTF. This rearrangement joins TRBV7-9 to TRBJ1-2, with D uncertain. Germline V gives CDR1 SEHNR, CDR2 FQNEAQ (reference sequence). The CDR3 spans 14 residues. V lost 3 bases, J lost 2 bases, and 10 bases lay in between.

This rearrangement joins TRBV27 to TRBJ2-7; 8 nucleotides align to TRBD2. This CDR3 region has 14 residues. The germline gives CDR1 MNHEY, CDR2 SMNVEV (reference sequence). Trimming cost V 7 bases and J 1 base; bases outside gene matches: 6. The CDR3 loop reads CASKRASGSYEQYF. The DNA of the CDR3 is TGTGCCAGCAAACGGGCTAGCGGGTCCTACGAGCAGTACTTC.

Worth noting for this clone: At one end, the junction sequence differs from germline, possibly due to a read error. This chain uses TRBV18 with TRBJ2-1; TRBD1 matches at 9 bases. Germline lookup yields CDR1 KGHSH and CDR2 LQKENI. This CDR3 has 14 amino acids. The CDR3 loop is CASSPQGAQNEQFF. CDR3 bases: TGTGCCAGCTCGCCACAGGGGGCGCAAAATGAGCAGTTCTTC.